This T cell receptor beta chain was obtained from a study of cytomegalovirus exposure and HLA in healthy donors. This PCR relied on a set of 60 Vbeta primers and 13 Jbeta primers. Clones were sequenced by immunoSEQ multiplex PCR, and TCRdb holds only the in-frame ones, with some missing. Of 60,000 to 85,000 clones in the sample, around 70% were seen once. CDR1 and CDR2 (germline): LGHNA, YNFKEQ. The V and J ends lost 1 base and 1 base, in that order; junction bases with no gene match: 6. The CDR3 is 16 amino acids. Points on this clone: Its antigen remains unidentified.

Findings of the study overall: Reports showed the classifier diagnosing cytomegalovirus status with high specificity and sensitivity. It was likely that a cluster of highly shared sequence variants was a sequencing artifact.

The clonotype originates from a human donor in good health. The chain has TRBV4-2 and TRBJ2-5; 7 bases line up with TRBD2. The specimen sequenced was PBMCs. DNA for the CDR3: TGTGCCAGCAGCCAAGCTAGCGGTACATTCCAAGAGACCCAGTACTTC. Amino acids: CASSQASGTFQETQYF.